This is a list of T cell receptor beta chains from one sample in a study of T cells in localized non-small cell lung cancer. Assay used: immunoSEQ multiplex PCR; TCRdb lists only in-frame clones, some missing. The sample comprises tens of thousands of clones, approximately 88% of which are singletons, and around 2.8% rests with the top ten. The input for sequencing was peripheral blood, taken before any cancer treatment. These receptors came from a woman aged 40 to 75 with stage I lung adenocarcinoma. Both conserved end residues are part of each CDR3. A D gene is named only where the DNA matches it firmly. Rows give clone size only sometimes, using once, few, many, or a class for an expanded clone.

14	NA	TRBV6-1	TRBJ2-3	TRBD2	TGTGCCAGCGTAACTAGCGTCCACACAGATACGCAGTATTTT	CASVTSVHTDTQYF
15	once	TRBV18	TRBJ2-7	TRBD1	TGTGCCAGCTCAGCCGGGACAGGGAGCTCCTACGAGCAGTACTTC	CASSAGTGSSYEQYF
15	NA	TRBV18	TRBJ1-1	NA	TGTGCCAGCTCACTAGGAGGGGCCGTGAACACTGAAGCTTTCTTT	CASSLGGAVNTEAFF
13	NA	TRBV5-8	TRBJ2-7	TRBD1	TGTGCCAGCAGCTACACAGGGGTCTGGGAGCAGTACTTC	CASSYTGVWEQYF
12	NA	TRBV5-4	TRBJ1-2	NA	TGTGCCAGCAGCTGGCAAAGGGATGGCTACACCTTC	CASSWQRDGYTF
15	NA	TRBV7-2	TRBJ2-7	NA	TGTGCCAGCAGCTTAGCGGGCTCAGCCTCCTACGAGCAGTACTTC	CASSLAGSASYEQYF
14	NA	TRBV15	TRBJ1-5	NA	TGTGCCACCAATGCGGGTTATAGCAATCAGCCCCAGCATTTT	CATNAGYSNQPQHF
17	NA	TRBV30	TRBJ1-5	NA	TGTGCCTGGAGTGCTCTAGGAGGACAGCAGTCCGGTCAGCCCCAGCATTTT	CAWSALGGQQSGQPQHF
11	NA	TRBV20-1	TRBJ1-2	NA	TGCAGTGCTAGCGATGGGTATGGCTACACCTTC	CSASDGYGYTF
15	NA	TRBV18	TRBJ1-3	TRBD1	TGTGCCAGCTCAAGACAGGGCCTCTCTGGAAACACCATATATTTT	CASSRQGLSGNTIYF
18	NA	TRBV11-2	TRBJ1-1	NA	TGTGCCAGCAGCTCCCCGGAAGGGGTGGTGAGGGGAGGCAGTCGGACTTTCTTT	CASSSPEGVVRGGSRTFF
14	NA	TRBV6-6	TRBJ1-5	NA	TGTGCCAGCAGTTACCGGGACACCAATCAGCCCCAGCATTTT	CASSYRDTNQPQHF
13	NA	TRBV7-9	TRBJ1-1	NA	TGTGCCAGCAGCTTAATGGGAAGTATAGGAGCTTTCTTT	CASSLMGSIGAFF
17	NA	TRBV28	TRBJ1-2	TRBD1	TGTGCCAGCAGTCCCGCTGGGAGGACAGGGGGTTCCTATGGCTACACCTTC	CASSPAGRTGGSYGYTF
13	NA	TRBV5-4	TRBJ2-5	NA	TGTGCCAGCAGCTCAGAGGGAGGGGGGACCCAGTACTTC	CASSSEGGGTQYF
17	NA	TRBV4-1	TRBJ2-7	TRBD2	TGCGCCAGCAGCCAACCTAGACTAGCGGGGCAACTTTACGAGCAGTACTTC	CASSQPRLAGQLYEQYF
16	once	TRBV4-1	TRBJ2-1	NA	TGCGCCAGCAGCCAAGGGGATCTGGGTGTTTACAATGAGCAGTTCTTC	CASSQGDLGVYNEQFF
12	NA	TRBV7-9	TRBJ1-1	NA	TGTGCCAGCAGCTTAGCGCTGGCTGAAGCTTTCTTT	CASSLALAEAFF
15	NA	TRBV2	TRBJ2-2	NA	TGTGCCAGCAGCCTGGGGAGAATTTTGTCCGGGGAGCTGTTTTTT	CASSLGRILSGELFF
15	NA	TRBV29-1	TRBJ1-1	NA	TGCAGCGTTGCGGGAGGGGGAGAGTTGAACACTGAAGCTTTCTTT	CSVAGGGELNTEAFF
13	once	TRBV6-1	TRBJ2-1	TRBD2	TGTGCCACCCAACTAGCGGCATACAATGAGCAGTTCTTC	CATQLAAYNEQFF
14	NA	TRBV7-6	TRBJ2-2	NA	TGTGCCAGCAGCTCCCCCAGGGCCACCGGGGAGCTGTTTTTT	CASSSPRATGELFF
13	NA	TRBV5-4	TRBJ2-5	NA	TGTGCCAGCAGCCGGCTGGATTGGGAGACCCAGTACTTC	CASSRLDWETQYF
14	few	TRBV6-1	TRBJ2-5	NA	TGTGCCAGCAGTGCGATAGGGACGGAGGAGACCCAGTACTTC	CASSAIGTEETQYF
16	NA	TRBV28	TRBJ2-7	TRBD1	TGTGCCAGCAGTTTATCCCGGAGGGGACAGGGATACGAGCAGTACTTC	CASSLSRRGQGYEQYF
13	NA	TRBV29-1	TRBJ2-5	TRBD1	TGCAGCCATCAAGGGGGCGCGGAAGAGACCCAGTACTTC	CSHQGGAEETQYF
15	NA	TRBV11-1	TRBJ2-7	NA	TGTGCCAGCAGCCGAGATGTCGGGGGTTGGAACGAGCAGTACTTC	CASSRDVGGWNEQYF
12	NA	TRBV5-1	TRBJ2-5	NA	TGCGCCAGCAGCTTGATCCAAGAGACCCAGTACTTC	CASSLIQETQYF
14	NA	TRBV5-8	TRBJ2-3	NA	TGTGCCAGCAGCATTGGGACTAGCACAGATACGCAGTATTTT	CASSIGTSTDTQYF
16	NA	TRBV18	TRBJ2-3	NA	TGTGCCAGCTCACCACGGGACTCATCAGGGGGTGATACGCAGTATTTT	CASSPRDSSGGDTQYF
13	NA	TRBV30	TRBJ1-2	TRBD1	TGTGCCTGGCTCCGGACAGGGGGAACCGGCTACACCTTC	CAWLRTGGTGYTF
17	NA	TRBV18	TRBJ1-1	NA	TGTGCCAGCTCACCACCGGGTCTAGCATTACGAGACGGTGAAGCTTTCTTT	CASSPPGLALRDGEAFF
15	once	TRBV19	TRBJ1-2	NA	TGTGCCAGTCTGTCAGGGGAGGTAGGGAACTATGGCTACACCTTC	CASLSGEVGNYGYTF
15	NA	TRBV2	TRBJ2-1	TRBD2	TGTGCCAGCAGTGAAATTAGCGGGGCCTACAATGAGCAGTTCTTC	CASSEISGAYNEQFF
14	NA	TRBV2	TRBJ2-7	NA	TGTGCCAGCACCCTGGGGCGGAGCTCCTACGAGCAGTACTTC	CASTLGRSSYEQYF